This entry is about one T cell receptor beta chain. The sequenced template was RNA, covering the TCR beta CDR3 region. In the first round, RT-PCR was carried out with HTBI primers, and a multiplex PCR formed the second round. One entry per CDR3 protein results from TCRdb running MiXCR on the multiplex PCR reads. Among around 400,000 distinct CDR3 sequences listed, around 16% were seen once. The source of the sample is a study of Graves' ophthalmopathy and Graves' hyperthyroidism. Study context: At initial diagnosis, peripheral blood was obtained, and this preceded any treatment.

CDR1 is SGHVS and CDR2 is FNYEAQ in the germline V gene. This CDR3 spans 13 amino acids. Trimming removed 5 bases from V and 10 bases from J, with 14 bases in between. This chain joins TRBV7-6 and TRBJ2-2, with no clear D. The source is a woman younger than 30 with Graves' ophthalmopathy. What was sequenced was peripheral blood. The CDR3 DNA follows: TGTGCCAGCAGCCGAGTCGAGTTGGAGGAGCTGTTTTTT. Residues: CASSRVELEELFF.